These T cell receptor beta chains were read from a single sample in a study of T cell repertoires in cytomegalovirus infection. Which antigens these TCRs recognize remains unknown. Each CDR3 protein gets one entry after TCRdb re-called the reads with MiXCR. Of about 920,000 distinct CDR3 sequences in the sample, approximately 31% are singletons; the top ten hold over 12%. The source material was cultured CD8+ T cells from PBMCs, sampled from culture after CMV antigen stimulation. The source is a human donor in good health (CMV status not recorded). Some clones in this sample may be carry-over from other donors' samples. Both conserved end residues are part of each CDR3. D genes are given only for firm matches. The size field is filled for only some rows; it gives once, few, many or a size class.

DNA: TGTGCTAGTGGTTTCTCCCTGGAGGGCAAGTCCCCTGGAAACACCATATATTTT; CDR3: CASGFSLEGKSPGNTIYF; V: TRBV12-5; D: .; J: TRBJ1-3; size: .
DNA: TGTGCCAGCACTAGGGACAGGGCCAATGAGCAGTTCTTC; CDR3: CASTRDRANEQFF; V: TRBV6-2/TRBV6-3; D: TRBD1; J: TRBJ2-1; size: .
DNA: TGTGCCAGCAGTGACGGGACAGTAACAGATACGCAGTATTTT; CDR3: CASSDGTVTDTQYF; V: TRBV6-2/TRBV6-3; D: TRBD1; J: TRBJ2-3; size: many
DNA: TGTGCCAGCAGCTTCCTTCGGGACAGGTATCCGCAAGAGACCCAGTACTTC; CDR3: CASSFLRDRYPQETQYF; V: TRBV11-1; D: TRBD1; J: TRBJ2-5; size: many
DNA: TGTGCCAGCAAGTTACGGACAGGGGATGTTACGCCTCTCTCTGAAGCTTTCTTT; CDR3: CASKLRTGDVTPLSEAFF; V: TRBV2; D: TRBD1; J: TRBJ1-1; size: few
DNA: TGTGCCAGCAGTTACTCGCGGCAGAAAAGCTCCTACGAGCAGTACTTC; CDR3: CASSYSRQKSSYEQYF; V: TRBV6-2/TRBV6-3; D: .; J: TRBJ2-7; size: .
DNA: TGTGCCAGCAGCTTAGTACCATCAGGGACCGGAAGCACAGATACGCAGTATTTT; CDR3: CASSLVPSGTGSTDTQYF; V: TRBV7-6; D: .; J: TRBJ2-3; size: many
DNA: TGTGCCAGCAGTTACTCGGGACTAGCGGTCACAGATACGCAGTATTTT; CDR3: CASSYSGLAVTDTQYF; V: TRBV6-2/TRBV6-3; D: TRBD2; J: TRBJ2-3; size: .
DNA: TGTGCCAGCAGTGAATGGGGAGATCCGAACACCGGGGAGCTGTTTTTT; CDR3: CASSEWGDPNTGELFF; V: TRBV6-1; D: .; J: TRBJ2-2; size: few
DNA: TGTGCCATCAGTGAGTCCGACAGAAGCTCCTACAATGAGCAGTTCTTC; CDR3: CAISESDRSSYNEQFF; V: TRBV10-3; D: .; J: TRBJ2-1; size: .
DNA: TGTGCCAGCAGTGACTCCCCAGGGTACGACGGGGAGCTGTTTTTT; CDR3: CASSDSPGYDGELFF; V: TRBV6-4; D: .; J: TRBJ2-2; size: .
DNA: TGTGCCAGCTCAACGGGGGGGCTTTGGGAGCAGTACTTC; CDR3: CASSTGGLWEQYF; V: TRBV18; D: TRBD2; J: TRBJ2-7; size: .
DNA: TGTGCCAGCAGCTACAGGTGGGGCTCCTACGAGCAGTACTTC; CDR3: CASSYRWGSYEQYF; V: TRBV5-5; D: .; J: TRBJ2-7; size: .
DNA: TGTGCCAGCAGTTACTCTGGCCCTCTACAGGGTATCCACAATGAGCAGTTCTTC; CDR3: CASSYSGPLQGIHNEQFF; V: TRBV6-6; D: .; J: TRBJ2-1; size: few
DNA: TGTGCCAGCACCTCGGTTCACACCATATATTTT; CDR3: CASTSVHTIYF; V: TRBV6-2/TRBV6-3; D: .; J: TRBJ1-3; size: .
DNA: TGTGCCAGCAAAGAAGCGGGGGTCACAGATACGCAGTATTTT; CDR3: CASKEAGVTDTQYF; V: TRBV7-3; D: TRBD2; J: TRBJ2-3; size: few
DNA: TGTGCCAGCAGCTTGGGGCGGGGGTTTTACAATGAGCAGTTCTTC; CDR3: CASSLGRGFYNEQFF; V: TRBV5-8; D: TRBD2; J: TRBJ2-1; size: many
DNA: TGTGCCAGCAGTTCCCTAGGAGCGGATGGCACAGATACGCAGTATTTT; CDR3: CASSSLGADGTDTQYF; V: TRBV27; D: .; J: TRBJ2-3; size: few
DNA: TGTGCCAGTAGTATCGGGCGGGGCTTAACCGACGAGCAGTACTTC; CDR3: CASSIGRGLTDEQYF; V: TRBV19; D: .; J: TRBJ2-7; size: .
DNA: TGTGCCAGCAGTCCACAGGGGTTGAATCAGCCCCAGCATTTT; CDR3: CASSPQGLNQPQHF; V: TRBV28; D: TRBD1; J: TRBJ1-5; size: many
DNA: TGTGCCAGTATTACAGGATATCAAGCTTTCTTT; CDR3: CASITGYQAFF; V: TRBV2; D: .; J: TRBJ1-1; size: few
DNA: TGTGCCAGCAGCCAAGTTGCGACTGCAATCCAAGAGACCCAGTACTTC; CDR3: CASSQVATAIQETQYF; V: TRBV4-1; D: .; J: TRBJ2-5; size: .
DNA: TGCAGCGTTGAACTCAGGGATAACTATGGCTACACCTTC; CDR3: CSVELRDNYGYTF; V: TRBV29-1; D: .; J: TRBJ1-2; size: .
DNA: TGTGCCAGCAGCTTCGGGACAGCTGACACAGATACGCAGTATTTT; CDR3: CASSFGTADTDTQYF; V: TRBV7-6; D: TRBD1; J: TRBJ2-3; size: .
DNA: TGTGCCAGTAGTATAGCGAGGGGGCATCGGAATGAGCAGTTCTTC; CDR3: CASSIARGHRNEQFF; V: TRBV19; D: TRBD1; J: TRBJ2-1; size: .
DNA: TGTGCCAGCAGCCCGTTACAGGGGGAGTACCAAGAGACCCAGTACTTC; CDR3: CASSPLQGEYQETQYF; V: TRBV7-9; D: TRBD1; J: TRBJ2-5; size: .
DNA: TGTGCCAGCAGCTTAGTTGTCCTAGCGGGTTACACAGATACGCAGTATTTT; CDR3: CASSLVVLAGYTDTQYF; V: TRBV7-8; D: TRBD2; J: TRBJ2-3; size: few
DNA: TGTGCCAGCAGCTCTCGGGGACTAGCGGGGGAGCAGTACTTC; CDR3: CASSSRGLAGEQYF; V: TRBV11-3; D: TRBD2; J: TRBJ2-7; size: .
DNA: TGTGCCAGCAGTTACTCCCCGATCAAGAGCTCCTACAATGAGCAGTTCTTC; CDR3: CASSYSPIKSSYNEQFF; V: TRBV6-5; D: .; J: TRBJ2-1; size: few
DNA: TGTGCCAGCAGTGACACTAGCCTTAACACCGGGGAGCTGTTTTTT; CDR3: CASSDTSLNTGELFF; V: TRBV25-1; D: .; J: TRBJ2-2; size: .
DNA: TGTGCCAGCAGCTTAACGACAGAAGATACGCAGTATTTT; CDR3: CASSLTTEDTQYF; V: TRBV11-3; D: .; J: TRBJ2-3; size: few